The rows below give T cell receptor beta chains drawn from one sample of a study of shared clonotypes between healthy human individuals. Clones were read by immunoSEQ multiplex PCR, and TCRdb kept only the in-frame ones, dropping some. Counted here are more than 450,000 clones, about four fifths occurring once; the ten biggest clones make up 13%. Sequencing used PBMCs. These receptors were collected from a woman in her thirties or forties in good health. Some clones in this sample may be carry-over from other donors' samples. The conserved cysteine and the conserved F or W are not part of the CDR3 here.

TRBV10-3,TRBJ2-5,AISTHGSGIQETQY
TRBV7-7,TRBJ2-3,ASSLGRGADTQY
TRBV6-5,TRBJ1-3,ASSRGSGNTIY
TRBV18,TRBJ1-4,ASSPNQGADEKLF
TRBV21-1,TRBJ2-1,ASSKSRPGRRNEQF
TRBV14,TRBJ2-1,ASSQDAGAGEQF
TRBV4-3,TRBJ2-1,ASSQGSEGAGGFSYNEQF
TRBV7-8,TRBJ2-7,ASSLGDSYEQY
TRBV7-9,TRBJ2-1,ASSPASGREGYNEQF
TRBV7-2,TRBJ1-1,ASSFGQNMNTEAF
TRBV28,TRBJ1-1,ASSLPLESAAEAF
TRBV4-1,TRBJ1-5,ASSQLLLSNQPQH
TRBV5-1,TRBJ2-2,ASLGQVGTGELF